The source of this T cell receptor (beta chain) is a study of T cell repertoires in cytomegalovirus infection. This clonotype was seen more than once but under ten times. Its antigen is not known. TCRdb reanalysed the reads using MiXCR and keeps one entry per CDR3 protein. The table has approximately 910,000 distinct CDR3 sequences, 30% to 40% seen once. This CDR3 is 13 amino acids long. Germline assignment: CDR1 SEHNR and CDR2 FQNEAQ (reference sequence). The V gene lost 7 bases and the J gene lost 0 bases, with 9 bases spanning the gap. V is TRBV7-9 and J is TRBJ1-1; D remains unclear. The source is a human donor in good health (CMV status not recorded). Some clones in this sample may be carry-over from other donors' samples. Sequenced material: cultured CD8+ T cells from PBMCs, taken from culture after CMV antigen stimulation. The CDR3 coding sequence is TGTGCCAGCATCCGCGACCTGAACACTGAAGCTTTCTTT. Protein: CASIRDLNTEAFF.